This T cell receptor (beta chain) emerged from a study of blood T cell repertoires in COVID-19. In the source study's methods: Cell counts per sample came from amplifying reference gene primers. This table comes from immunoSEQ multiplex PCR, and its TCRdb copy is limited to in-frame clones, with some not included. V, J and clone size are those of that table, while D and trimming were read from the DNA. This sample has roughly 130,000 clones, with 84% found just once. Trimming cost V 7 bases and J 5 bases; bases outside gene matches: 5. The CDR3 extends over 13 amino acids. The V gene's germline CDR1 is SNHLY and CDR2 FYNNEI. While infection was still active, Seattle patients were enrolled and then followed longitudinally.

Sequenced: peripheral blood. This sequence was found in a man aged 30 to 45 with COVID-19, enrolled during active disease. The V call is TRBV2, the J call TRBJ2-4, with 7 bases lining up with TRBD1. CDR3 DNA sequence: TGTGCCAGCATCATGGACAGGCAAAACATTCAGTACTTC. This encodes CASIMDRQNIQYF.